The clone carrying this TCR beta chain showed up just a few times. V trimming: 0 bases; J trimming: 0 bases; junction bases outside the gene matches: 3. Looked up from germline, CDR1 is MNHEY and CDR2 is SVGAGI. This CDR3 comprises 17 residues. This specimen comes from a study of T-cell reconstitution after alpha-beta-depleted transplantation in children. Preparation of the TCRbeta library involved a method that used unique molecular identifiers. A single record per CDR3 protein comes from TCRdb applying MiXCR to the PCR reads. The data show roughly 500,000 distinct CDR3 sequences, around a third seen once.

The sequences come from PBMCs from the stem cell graft donor, collected from the stem cell graft. J is TRBJ2-1 and V is TRBV6-5, with 9 bases aligning to TRBD1. The receptor's source is a human donor who donated a stem cell graft to a child with aplastic anemia. The CDR3 DNA is TGTGCCAGCAGTTACTCCGGGACAGGGAGCTCCTACAATGAGCAGTTCTTC. It is translated as CASSYSGTGSSYNEQFF.